These 19 T cell receptor beta chains share one sample of origin, sequenced in a study of T-cell reconstitution after alpha-beta-depleted transplantation in children. A library of TCRbeta sequences, prepared with unique molecular identifiers, was generated. Via MiXCR, TCRdb re-called the PCR reads, giving one row per CDR3 protein. In the table there are 700,000 to 950,000 distinct CDR3 sequences, 15% to 20% of which are singletons. The sequences come from PBMCs, mostly from graft donor cells, collected 360 days after TCRalphabeta/CD19-depleted stem cell transplant. Receptors were obtained from a male patient under 18 who had a stem cell transplant for acute lymphoblastic leukemia, so the T cells may come from the graft donor.

The chain recombines TRBV5-1 with TRBJ2-1; perhaps TRBD1 as D (8 bases). Trimming removed 4 bases at V and 4 bases at J, with 12 bases between. The CDR3 sequence is 14 residues long. CDR1 is SGHRS and CDR2 is YFSETQ in the germline V gene. In nucleotides, the CDR3 is TGCGCCAGCAGCGGGGGGGACAGGTACAATGAGCAGTTCTTC. This encodes CASSGGDRYNEQFF.

This clonotype was recorded many times. The rearrangement links TRBV29-1 to TRBJ2-7; 8 bases map to TRBD1. J lost 5 bases, V lost 4 bases, and 4 bases had no gene match. The CDR3 covers 12 residues. Germline values: CDR1 SQVTM, CDR2 ANQGSEA. The CDR3 sequence is CSVGTGKNEQYF. The CDR3 DNA reads TGCAGCGTTGGGACAGGGAAGAACGAGCAGTACTTC.

In this sample, this clonotype turned up a few times. J is TRBJ2-3 and V is TRBV7-3; tentatively, D is TRBD1 or TRBD2 (5 bases each). The CDR3 runs to 15 residues. Looked up from germline, CDR1 is SGHTA and CDR2 is FQGTGA. The V end was cut by 2 bases, the J end by 6 bases, with 15 bases between. The CDR3 DNA follows: TGTGCCAGCAGCTTAGTCGGGGCGTCAGGTGATACGCAGTATTTT. It yields the protein CASSLVGASGDTQYF.

In this sample, this clonotype turned up many times. J is TRBJ1-1 and V is TRBV27; perhaps TRBD1 as D (5 bases). Germline lookup yields CDR1 MNHEY and CDR2 SMNVEV (reference sequence). Trimming cost V 3 bases and J 2 bases, with 7 bases left between them. This CDR3 contains 13 residues. CDR3 nucleotide sequence: TGTGCCAGCAGTTTTGGGGCAAACACTGAAGCTTTCTTT. Amino acid sequence: CASSFGANTEAFF.

The rearrangement links TRBV4-2 to TRBJ2-3; a possible D gene is TRBD2 (6 bases). This CDR3 has 16 amino acids. Trimming stripped 4 bases from V and 4 bases from J, with 18 bases between. CDR1 and CDR2 (germline): LGHNA, YNFKEQ. The CDR3 nucleotides are TGTGCCAGCAGCCCGCGGGAAGACGACAGCCCAGATACGCAGTATTTT. Residues: CASSPREDDSPDTQYF.

V usage is TRBV15 and J usage is TRBJ2-1, with TRBD2 as a possible D gene (5 bases). The V and J ends lost 1 base and 0 bases respectively, with 7 bases between them. CDR3 length: 15 residues. CDR1 is LNHNV and CDR2 is YYDKDF in the germline V gene (reference sequence). In nucleotides, the CDR3 is TGTGCCACCAGCAGAGGAGAGGGCTCCTACAATGAGCAGTTCTTC. Protein product: CATSRGEGSYNEQFF.

Only a few counts were recorded for this clonotype. J is TRBJ1-5 and V is TRBV20-1, with 9 bases aligning to TRBD1. The CDR3 is 14 residues long. In germline, CDR1 is DFQATT, CDR2 SNEGSKA (reference sequence). V dropped 6 bases and J dropped 7; count of bases not matched to a gene: 10. DNA of the CDR3: TGCAGTGCCTATGAACAGGGGGCTGGCCAGCCCCAGCATTTT. It specifies CSAYEQGAGQPQHF.

The chain recombines TRBV7-2 with TRBJ1-2; D unclear. CDR1 SGHTA and CDR2 FQGNSA come from the germline V gene. The V end was cut by 5 bases, the J end by 0 bases, with 13 bases between. CDR3 length equals 15 residues. CDR3 nucleotides: TGTGCCAGCAGCGAGGTCCGGCTTCCTAACTATGGCTACACCTTC. It codes for CASSEVRLPNYGYTF. Full variable domain (rest looked up from reference TRBV7-2 and TRBJ1-2): GAGVSQSPSNKVTEKGKDVELRCDPISGHTALYWYRQSLGQGLEFLIYFQGNSAPDKSGLPSDRFSAERTGGSVSTLTIQRTQQEDSAVYLCASSEVRLPNYGYTFGSGTRLTVV.

This clonotype was seen a few times. This chain uses TRBV29-1 with TRBJ2-1, with 8 nucleotides matching TRBD2. After removal of 4 bases from V and 0 bases from J, the junction contained 11 bases not matched to a gene. This CDR3 has 17 amino acids. Germline CDR1 reads SQVTM; CDR2 reads ANQGSEA. The CDR3 loop reads CSVVGGDTSGSYNEQFF. Here the CDR3 DNA reads TGCAGCGTTGTTGGGGGGGATACTAGCGGCTCCTACAATGAGCAGTTCTTC.

This clonotype was observed many times. J is TRBJ1-2 and V is TRBV7-8; possibly TRBD1 for D (5 bases). Trimming stripped 1 base from V and 5 bases from J, with 8 bases between. Looked up from germline, CDR1 is SGHVS and CDR2 is FQNEAQ. This CDR3 is 13 amino acids long. CDR3 bases: TGTGCCAGCAGCTTAGTAGGGGCGTATGGCTACACCTTC. Translation: CASSLVGAYGYTF.

The J gene is TRBJ2-1, the V gene TRBV7-9; 10 bases map to TRBD2. The V gene end was trimmed by 2 bases and the J gene end by 9 bases; junction bases not matched to a gene: 7. This CDR3 contains 15 residues. CDR1 is SEHNR and CDR2 is FQNEAQ in the germline V gene (reference sequence). CDR3 region: CASSLIAGGVVEQFF. The CDR3 bases are TGTGCCAGCAGCTTAATAGCGGGAGGTGTTGTTGAGCAGTTCTTC.

This clonotype was seen only a few times. The rearrangement joins TRBV20-1 to TRBJ2-7, with D maybe TRBD2 (6 bases). The germline gives CDR1 DFQATT, CDR2 SNEGSKA (reference sequence). V shed 6 bases and J shed 3 bases, with 18 bases lying between them. This CDR3 contains 14 residues. This CDR3 reads CSANIDGRGYEQYF. Here the CDR3 DNA reads TGCAGTGCAAATATTGACGGGAGAGGCTACGAGCAGTACTTC.

J is TRBJ2-1 and V is TRBV10-2; tentatively, D is TRBD2 (5 bases). Between the trimmed V and J ends, which lost 8 bases and 1 base, there was a span of 12 bases. The CDR3 sequence is 14 residues long. The germline V gene encodes CDR1 WSHSY and CDR2 SAAADI. The CDR3 DNA follows: TGCGCCAGCGGAGACTGGACTTCCTACAATGAGCAGTTCTTC. This encodes CASGDWTSYNEQFF.

V usage is TRBV9 and J usage is TRBJ2-3; tentatively, D is TRBD2 (6 bases). V dropped 0 bases and J dropped 5 bases, with 10 bases sitting between them. Per the germline V gene, CDR1 is SGDLS and CDR2 is YYNGEE. The CDR3 runs to 14 residues. The CDR3 DNA reads as TGTGCCAGCAGCGTAGATGGGCGGGGAGATACGCAGTATTTT. Amino acid sequence: CASSVDGRGDTQYF.

This clonotype was recorded many times. The chain is built from TRBV27 and TRBJ1-6, with 9 bases fitting TRBD1. Trimming took 5 bases from V and 6 from J; bases not matched to a gene: 5. This CDR3 has 15 amino acids. Germline V lookup: CDR1 MNHEY, CDR2 SMNVEV (reference sequence). This CDR3 is CASSLYRGLNSPLHF. DNA for the CDR3: TGTGCCAGCAGTCTTTACAGGGGGCTTAATTCACCCCTCCACTTT.

This clonotype was picked up a small number of times. This chain connects TRBV7-3 to TRBJ2-3; 10 nucleotides line up with TRBD2. The CDR3 sequence is 14 residues long. The trim removed 4 bases at V and 10 bases at J, leaving 8 bases unmatched. In germline, CDR1 is SGHTA, CDR2 FQGTGA. CDR3 residues: CASSSGLAGDSQYF. The DNA of the CDR3 is TGTGCCAGCAGCTCTGGGCTAGCGGGAGACTCGCAGTATTTT.

The gene calls are TRBV20-1 and TRBJ2-3; 8 nucleotides align to TRBD2. J lost 3 bases, V lost 6 bases, and 8 bases had no gene match. Germline-derived CDR1 and CDR2 are DFQATT and SNEGSKA (reference sequence). The CDR3 covers 14 residues. The CDR3 here is CSAFSGMGTDTQYF. The CDR3 nucleotides are TGCAGTGCCTTTAGCGGGATGGGGACAGATACGCAGTATTTT.

This chain's CDR3 is CASSPGLAGGVSTQYF. The CDR3 nucleotides are TGTGCCAGCAGTCCAGGACTAGCGGGGGGGGTCAGCACGCAGTATTTT. The rearrangement joins TRBV12-3 or TRBV12-4 to TRBJ2-3; 15 bases agree with TRBD2. The CDR3 consists of 16 residues. Trimming cost V 5 bases and J 9 bases; bases outside gene matches: 9.

V is TRBV12-3 or TRBV12-4 and J is TRBJ2-4; perhaps TRBD2 as D (5 bases). The CDR3 sequence is 17 residues long. The V end was cut by 4 bases, the J end by 1 base, with 17 bases between. The CDR3 spells CASSSPGLGWAKNIQYF. DNA of the CDR3: TGTGCCAGCAGTTCCCCTGGACTGGGTTGGGCCAAAAACATTCAGTACTTC.